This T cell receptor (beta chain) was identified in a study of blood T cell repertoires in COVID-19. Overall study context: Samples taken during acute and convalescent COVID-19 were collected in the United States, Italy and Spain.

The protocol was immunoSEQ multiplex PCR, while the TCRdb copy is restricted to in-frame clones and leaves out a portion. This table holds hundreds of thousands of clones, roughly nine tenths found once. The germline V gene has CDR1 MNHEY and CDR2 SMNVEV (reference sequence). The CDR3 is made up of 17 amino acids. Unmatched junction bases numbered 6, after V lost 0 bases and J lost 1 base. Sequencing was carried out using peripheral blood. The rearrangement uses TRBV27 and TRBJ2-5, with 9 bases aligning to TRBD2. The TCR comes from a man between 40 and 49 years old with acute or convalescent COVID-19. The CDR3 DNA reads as TGTGCCAGCAGTTTATCGATAGCGGGGGTCCCCCAAGAGACCCAGTACTTC. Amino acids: CASSLSIAGVPQETQYF.